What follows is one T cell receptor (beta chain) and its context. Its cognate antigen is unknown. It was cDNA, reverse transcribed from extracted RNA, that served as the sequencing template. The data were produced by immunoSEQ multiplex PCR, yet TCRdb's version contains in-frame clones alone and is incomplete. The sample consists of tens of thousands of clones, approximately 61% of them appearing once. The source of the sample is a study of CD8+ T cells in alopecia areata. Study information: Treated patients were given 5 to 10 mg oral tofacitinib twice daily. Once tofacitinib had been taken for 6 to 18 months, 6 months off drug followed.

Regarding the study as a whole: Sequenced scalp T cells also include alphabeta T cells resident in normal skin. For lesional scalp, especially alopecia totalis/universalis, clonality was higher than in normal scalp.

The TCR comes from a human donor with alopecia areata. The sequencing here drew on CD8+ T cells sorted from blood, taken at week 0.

CDR3 in DNA: TGTGCCAGCAGTTTAAGGGGGCCGTATCAGCCCCAGCATTTT. This sequence encodes CASSLRGPYQPQHF. The rearrangement uses TRBV28 and TRBJ1-5, with TRBD1 matching over 7 bases. V shed 2 bases and J 5 bases; nucleotides not matched to a gene: 3. Germline-derived CDR1 and CDR2 are MDHEN and SYDVKM. This CDR3 is built from 14 residues.